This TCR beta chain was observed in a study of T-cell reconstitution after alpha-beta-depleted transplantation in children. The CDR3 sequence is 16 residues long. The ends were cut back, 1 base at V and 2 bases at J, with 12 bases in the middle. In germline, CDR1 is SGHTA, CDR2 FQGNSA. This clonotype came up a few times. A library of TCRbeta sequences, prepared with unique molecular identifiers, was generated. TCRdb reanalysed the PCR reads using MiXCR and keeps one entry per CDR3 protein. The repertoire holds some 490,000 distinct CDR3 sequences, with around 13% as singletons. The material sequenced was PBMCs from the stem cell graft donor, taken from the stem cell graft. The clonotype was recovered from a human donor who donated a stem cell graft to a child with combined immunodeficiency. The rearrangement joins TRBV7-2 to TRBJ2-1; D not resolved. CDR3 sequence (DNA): TGTGCCAGCAGCTTAGTAAAGATCGATACCTACAATGAGCAGTTCTTC. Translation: CASSLVKIDTYNEQFF.